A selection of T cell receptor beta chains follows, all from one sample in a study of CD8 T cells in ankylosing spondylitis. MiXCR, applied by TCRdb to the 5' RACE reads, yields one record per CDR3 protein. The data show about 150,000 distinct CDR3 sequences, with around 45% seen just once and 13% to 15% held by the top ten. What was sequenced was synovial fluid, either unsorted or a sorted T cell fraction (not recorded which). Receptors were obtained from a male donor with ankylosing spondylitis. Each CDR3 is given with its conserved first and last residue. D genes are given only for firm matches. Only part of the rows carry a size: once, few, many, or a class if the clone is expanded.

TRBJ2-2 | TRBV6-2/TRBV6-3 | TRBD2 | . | TGTGCCAGCAGATCCGGGAGAGAAAAGCGGGGGGACTCCTCTAGGGTCGGGGAGCTGTTTTTT | CASRSGREKRGDSSRVGELFF
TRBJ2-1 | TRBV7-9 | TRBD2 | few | TGTGCCAGCAGCGGAGTAGCGGGAGAGAACAATGAGCAGTTCTTC | CASSGVAGENNEQFF
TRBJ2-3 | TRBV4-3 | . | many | TGCGCCAGCAGCCAAGACGGGGTTGGGGTAAAAAGCACAGATACGCAGTATTTT | CASSQDGVGVKSTDTQYF
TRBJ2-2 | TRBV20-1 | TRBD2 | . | TGCAGTGCTAGAGATCTGGGACTAGCGGGCCCCACCGGGGAGCTGTTTTTT | CSARDLGLAGPTGELFF
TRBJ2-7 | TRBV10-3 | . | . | TGTGCCATCGGCGGGGTTGGGGCGTCCGAGCAGTACTTC | CAIGGVGASEQYF
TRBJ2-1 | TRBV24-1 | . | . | TGTGCCACCAGTGACCCGACTATAAGTGAGCAGTTCTTC | CATSDPTISEQFF
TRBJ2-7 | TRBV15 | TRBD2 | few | TGTGCCACCAGCATGGCTAGCGGGGGGGAACCCTACGAGCAGTACTTC | CATSMASGGEPYEQYF
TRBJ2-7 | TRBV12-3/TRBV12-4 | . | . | TGTGCCAGCAGCTGGGGACCAACAGAGGAGTACTTC | CASSWGPTEEYF
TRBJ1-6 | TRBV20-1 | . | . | TGCAGTGCTAGAGACTGGGGGGTGTTAGGGCATAATTCACCCCTCCACTTT | CSARDWGVLGHNSPLHF
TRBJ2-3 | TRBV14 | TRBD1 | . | TGTGCCAGCAGCCAATGGGACAGGGGCACAGATACGCAGTATTTT | CASSQWDRGTDTQYF
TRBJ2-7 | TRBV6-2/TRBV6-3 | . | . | TGTGCCAGCAGTTACGGTGCAGGTGACCTTATTTACGAGCAGTACTTC | CASSYGAGDLIYEQYF
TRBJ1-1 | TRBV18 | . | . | TGTGCCAGCTCACCACGATATAGGTACTTGAACACTGAAGCTTTCTTT | CASSPRYRYLNTEAFF
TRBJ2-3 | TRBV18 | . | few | TGTGCCAGCTCACCACTTTTGACGCGGGGATCCGGGACAGATACGCAGTATTTT | CASSPLLTRGSGTDTQYF
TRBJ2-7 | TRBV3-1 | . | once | TGTGCCAGCAGGAATAGCGGATCCCAAGACGAGCAGTACTTC | CASRNSGSQDEQYF
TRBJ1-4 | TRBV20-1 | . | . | TGCAGTGCTAGGGTCATACAGGGAGATAATGAAAAACTGTTTTTT | CSARVIQGDNEKLFF
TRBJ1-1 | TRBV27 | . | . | TGTGCCAGCAGTTTCTGGGCAGGCACTGAAGCTTTCTTT | CASSFWAGTEAFF